The source of this T cell receptor beta chain is a study of PD-1 blockade in classical Hodgkin lymphoma. The method was immunoSEQ multiplex PCR; TCRdb's version includes in-frame clones alone and lacks a portion of them. Of some 25,000 clones listed, around three quarters are singletons. Time point of the sample: cycle 4 day 1 (C4D1), after six to seven weeks of nivolumab. The patients all showed relapse after autologous stem cell transplantation, while their brentuximab vedotin exposure varied. The input for sequencing was peripheral blood mononuclear cells (PBMCs), taken before the fourth cycle of nivolumab. This TCR was recovered from a human donor with classical Hodgkin lymphoma.

CDR3 coding DNA: TGTGCCAGCAGTTTGGACAGGGGGACTGGAAACACCATATATTTT. Translation: CASSLDRGTGNTIYF. V gene TRBV28 combines with J gene TRBJ1-3, with 10 nucleotides matching TRBD1. Germline V gives CDR1 MDHEN, CDR2 SYDVKM. CDR3 length: 15 residues. The ends lost 3 bases at V and 2 bases at J; junction bases unmatched: 1.